Following are 25 T cell receptor beta chains from one sample sequenced in a study of spatial heterogeneity in lung cancer. TCRdb analysed the 5' RACE reads with MiXCR anew, one entry per CDR3 protein. This table has fewer than 55,000 distinct CDR3 sequences, roughly 7.4% appearing once. As for time point: blood at routine non-recurrence follow-up after resection. Sequencing covered unsorted whole RNA taken from tumor, nontumor lung or frozen PBMC. Sequenced material: PBMCs, taken at follow-up. The receptors here all came from a female donor with early-stage non-small cell lung cancer.

This clonotype was counted at least ten times. As DNA, the CDR3 is TGTGCCACCAGTTCTCCCGGAGGGGCGCGGCAAGAGACCCAGTACTTC. It codes for CATSSPGGARQETQYF. V and J are TRBV24-1 and TRBJ2-5; the D gene is possibly TRBD2 (6 bases). The CDR3 length is 16 residues. Trimming pared 6 bases from V and 2 bases from J, leaving 18 bases between. In germline, CDR1 is KGHDR, CDR2 SFDVKD.

This clonotype was seen a handful of times. V is TRBV20-1 and J is TRBJ2-3; a weak D match, TRBD2 (7 bases). Germline V lookup: CDR1 DFQATT, CDR2 SNEGSKA (reference sequence). The CDR3 loop spans 12 amino acids. The CDR3 sequence: CSLKGGGDTQYF. The CDR3 DNA follows: TGCAGCCTCAAAGGGGGGGGTGATACGCAGTATTTT.

The chain joins TRBV5-5 to TRBJ1-5, with D hard to call. CDR1 and CDR2 (germline): SGHKS, YYEKEE (reference sequence). V was cut by 4 bases and J by 7 bases, with 15 bases left in between. This CDR3 spans 14 amino acids. Here the CDR3 reads CASSQDLSGQPQHF. Here the CDR3 DNA reads TGTGCCAGCAGCCAGGATTTGAGCGGACAGCCCCAGCATTTT.

The genes are TRBV28 and TRBJ1-2; no clear D gene. The germline V and J ends were trimmed by 2 bases and 3 bases, with 10 bases remaining between them. Germline V gene sequence: CDR1 MDHEN, CDR2 SYDVKM. The length of the CDR3 is 14 residues. The CDR3 nucleotides are TGTGCCAGCAGTTTAAGCCTAGATGACTATGGCTACACCTTC. This codes for CASSLSLDDYGYTF.

This clonotype was seen a handful of times. V and J are TRBV12-3 or TRBV12-4 and TRBJ1-1; D not certain. V dropped 7 bases and J dropped 2 bases, with 14 bases sitting between them. This CDR3 has 14 residues. CDR3 sequence (DNA): TGTGCCAGCACCCCACGGGCCCTAAACACTGAAGCTTTCTTT. Amino acids: CASTPRALNTEAFF.

The chain recombines TRBV6-6 with TRBJ2-7; D possibly uses TRBD1 or TRBD2 (6 bases each). This CDR3 is built from 13 residues. V shed 7 bases and J shed 5 bases, with 15 bases lying between them. Germline CDR1 reads MNHNY; CDR2 reads SVGAGI (reference sequence). The CDR3 loop is CASTPLGGHEQYF. CDR3 nucleotide sequence: TGTGCCAGCACCCCCCTCGGGGGCCACGAGCAGTACTTC.

The chain joins TRBV20-1 to TRBJ1-3; D uncertain. In germline, CDR1 is DFQATT, CDR2 SNEGSKA (reference sequence). The CDR3 has 12 residues. V lost 0 bases and J 11 bases, leaving 11 bases between the germline ends. The CDR3 loop reads CSAREGGRAIYF. DNA of the CDR3: TGCAGTGCTAGAGAAGGTGGCCGAGCCATATATTTT.

This clonotype showed up just a few times. An end of the junction does not agree with germline; a read error may underlie this. The chain links TRBV27 to TRBJ2-2, with 8 bases that match TRBD1. This CDR3 comprises 14 residues. Per germline, CDR1 MNHEY and CDR2 SMNVEV (reference sequence). For the CDR3, the DNA is TGTGCCAGCAGTCTATCAGGGGGCAACGGGGAGCTGTTTTTT. Protein: CASSLSGGNGELFF.

A few counts support this clonotype. The chain combines TRBV25-1 with TRBJ1-6, with 10 bases that match TRBD1. Germline assignment: CDR1 MGHDK and CDR2 SYGVNS. V was pared by 6 bases and J by 10 bases, with 3 bases of the junction left unmatched. CDR3 size: 13 residues. The CDR3 here is CASRGTGESPLHF. The CDR3, as DNA: TGTGCCAGCAGGGGGACAGGGGAATCACCCCTCCACTTT.

This clonotype was recorded a few times. The rearrangement uses TRBV5-1 and TRBJ2-7, with 8 bases fitting TRBD1. Unmatched junction bases numbered 4, after V lost 5 bases and J lost 3 bases. The germline gives CDR1 SGHRS, CDR2 YFSETQ. The CDR3 length is 13 residues. As DNA, the CDR3 is TGCGCCAGCAGAGGACAGGGTAGCTACGAGCAGTACTTC. Translated: CASRGQGSYEQYF.

Concerning this clonotype: This may be a read error, as it is one base from a much larger clone. The chain couples TRBV27 to TRBJ2-5; D not certain. The V end was cut by 6 bases, the J end by 0 bases, with 8 bases between. CDR3 size: 13 residues. Germline CDR1 is MNHEY and CDR2 is SMNVEV (reference sequence). CDR3 region: CASRNEYQETQYF. DNA for the CDR3: TGTGCCAGCAGGAACGAGTACCAAGAGACCCAGTACTTC.

This clonotype has at least ten counts. The chain links TRBV13 to TRBJ2-7, with D tentatively TRBD1 (5 bases). Trimming took 2 bases from V and 2 from J, leaving 13 bases between them. Germline V gene sequence: CDR1 PRHDT, CDR2 FYEKMQ (reference sequence). The CDR3 is made up of 15 amino acids. This CDR3 reads CASSLFQGTAYEQYF. The CDR3 DNA reads as TGTGCCAGCAGCTTATTCCAGGGTACGGCCTACGAGCAGTACTTC.

The table lists this clonotype with a few counts. The J gene is TRBJ2-1, the V gene TRBV29-1; no clear D gene. V shed 7 bases and J shed 10 bases, with 17 bases lying between them. This CDR3 region has 12 residues. Germline CDR1 reads SQVTM; CDR2 reads ANQGSEA. The CDR3 reads CSALIEQREQFF. CDR3 bases: TGCAGCGCTCTCATCGAGCAAAGGGAGCAGTTCTTC.

This clonotype showed up many times. The CDR3 nucleotides are TGCGCCAGCAGCCAGGACCCCCGTGCCTACAATGAGCAGTTCTTC. Translation gives CASSQDPRAYNEQFF. This chain joins TRBV5-1 and TRBJ2-1; D call uncertain. This CDR3 comprises 15 residues. Trimming took 4 bases from V and 2 from J, leaving 13 bases between them. Per the germline V gene, CDR1 is SGHRS and CDR2 is YFSETQ. Using reference TRBV5-1 and TRBJ2-1 for the parts outside the CDR3, the full variable domain is KAGVTQTPRYLIKTRGQQVTLSCSPISGHRSVSWYQQTPGQGLQFLFEYFSETQRNKGNFPGRFSGRQFSNSRSEMNVSTLELGDSALYLCASSQDPRAYNEQFFGPGTRLTVL.

This clonotype was counted between two and nine times. The chain employs TRBV20-1 and TRBJ1-1, with TRBD1 matching 9 bases. CDR1 is DFQATT, CDR2 SNEGSKA, per germline (reference sequence). V shed 5 bases, J shed 5 bases, and the junction held 6 bases outside the gene matches. This CDR3 contains 13 residues. CDR3 sequence: CSAPGTGKTEAFF. The CDR3 DNA reads TGCAGTGCTCCCGGGACAGGGAAAACTGAAGCTTTCTTT.

The chain employs TRBV2 and TRBJ2-2; 10 nucleotides match TRBD1. The CDR3 sequence is 16 residues long. From germline, CDR1 is SNHLY and CDR2 FYNNEI. Germline trimming cut 9 bases from V and 3 bases from J; bases unmatched to any gene: 10. The chain's CDR3 is CASQGADRGDTGELFF. The CDR3 bases are TGTGCCAGTCAGGGAGCGGACAGGGGGGACACCGGGGAGCTGTTTTTT.

This clonotype was found many times. The chain combines TRBV7-2 with TRBJ2-1, with D perhaps being TRBD1 or TRBD2 (5 bases each). Germline V CDR1 and CDR2: SGHTA, FQGNSA. The CDR3 spans 15 residues. V was shortened by 5 bases and J by 4 bases, with 15 bases between the two germline ends. For the CDR3, the DNA is TGTGCCAGCAGCCTGGGACCCCCAAATTACAATGAGCAGTTCTTC. Amino acids: CASSLGPPNYNEQFF.

At least ten counts were recorded for this clonotype. The chain is built from TRBV4-1 and TRBJ2-2; 9 bases are a match to TRBD1. The CDR3 has 16 amino acids. After removal of 2 bases from V and 6 bases from J, the junction contained 7 bases not matched to a gene. Germline V gene data show CDR1 as MGHRA and CDR2 as YSYEKL. The CDR3 reads CASSQYPGQGSGELFF. The DNA of the CDR3 is TGCGCCAGCAGCCAATACCCGGGACAGGGTTCCGGGGAGCTGTTTTTT.

V is TRBV3-1 and J is TRBJ2-3; a possible D gene is TRBD2 (5 bases). The germline V gene encodes CDR1 LGHDT and CDR2 YNNKEL (reference sequence). This CDR3 has 21 residues. V was shortened by 1 base and J by 6 bases, with 32 bases between the two germline ends. The CDR3 nucleotides are TGTGCCAGCAGCCAAGGATCCGGCCCCCACCACCAGGTCGGGGTAGTTGATACGCAGTATTTT. It yields the protein CASSQGSGPHHQVGVVDTQYF.

This clonotype was picked up a small number of times. V and J are TRBV4-1 and TRBJ1-6; 9 bases map to TRBD1. Germline-derived CDR1 and CDR2 are MGHRA and YSYEKL. V dropped 6 bases and J dropped 9; count of bases not matched to a gene: 15. The CDR3 extends over 17 amino acids. Written as DNA, the CDR3 is TGCGCCAGCAGGGCGTCCGGACAGGGGCGAGGGGGTTCACCCCTCCACTTT. Translating gives CASRASGQGRGGSPLHF.

At least ten counts were recorded for this clonotype. The chain has TRBV15 and TRBJ1-5, with D unresolved. The V end was cut by 0 bases, the J end by 6 bases, with 6 bases between. The CDR3 is 13 residues long. The germline V gene has CDR1 LNHNV and CDR2 YYDKDF (reference sequence). The CDR3 protein is CATSREVGQPQHF. The CDR3 coding sequence is TGTGCCACCAGCAGAGAAGTAGGTCAGCCCCAGCATTTT.

This clonotype was observed at least ten times. This chain joins TRBV7-2 and TRBJ2-1, with D perhaps matching TRBD1 or TRBD2 (6 bases each). The CDR3 totals 18 residues. V lost 0 bases and J lost 7, with 22 bases in between. Germline V gene sequence: CDR1 SGHTA, CDR2 FQGNSA. CDR3 protein: CASSLAVSGTWGPNEQFF. Written as DNA, the CDR3 is TGTGCCAGCAGCTTAGCGGTGTCCGGGACTTGGGGGCCAAATGAGCAGTTCTTC.

In its sample, this clonotype was seen a few times. The J gene is TRBJ2-7, the V gene TRBV7-9, with D possibly TRBD1 on 6 matching bases. This CDR3 is 12 amino acids long. Germline V gene lookup returns CDR1 SEHNR and CDR2 FQNEAQ (reference sequence). Trimming cost V 6 bases and J 7 bases, with 13 bases left between them. The CDR3 nucleotides read TGTGCCAGCAGTAGGGACATAGGGGAGCAGTACTTC. Translation: CASSRDIGEQYF.

J is TRBJ2-1 and V is TRBV7-2; 7 nucleotides match TRBD2. The J segment lost 4 bases and the V segment lost 5 bases, leaving 8 bases of the junction unmatched. The germline V gene has CDR1 SGHTA and CDR2 FQGNSA. The CDR3 is 15 amino acids. CDR3 bases: TGTGCCAGCAGCCCTTCAGCGGGACGATACAATGAGCAGTTCTTC. It encodes CASSPSAGRYNEQFF.

The CDR3 DNA sequence: TGTGCCAGAATCAACAGGGGGCCATGGTACGAAAACACCATATATTTT. Translated: CARINRGPWYENTIYF. The V and J genes are TRBV25-1 and TRBJ1-3; 9 bases line up with TRBD1. Germline V gene lookup returns CDR1 MGHDK and CDR2 SYGVNS. Germline trimming cut 9 bases from V and 6 bases from J; bases unmatched to any gene: 15. This CDR3 has 16 amino acids.